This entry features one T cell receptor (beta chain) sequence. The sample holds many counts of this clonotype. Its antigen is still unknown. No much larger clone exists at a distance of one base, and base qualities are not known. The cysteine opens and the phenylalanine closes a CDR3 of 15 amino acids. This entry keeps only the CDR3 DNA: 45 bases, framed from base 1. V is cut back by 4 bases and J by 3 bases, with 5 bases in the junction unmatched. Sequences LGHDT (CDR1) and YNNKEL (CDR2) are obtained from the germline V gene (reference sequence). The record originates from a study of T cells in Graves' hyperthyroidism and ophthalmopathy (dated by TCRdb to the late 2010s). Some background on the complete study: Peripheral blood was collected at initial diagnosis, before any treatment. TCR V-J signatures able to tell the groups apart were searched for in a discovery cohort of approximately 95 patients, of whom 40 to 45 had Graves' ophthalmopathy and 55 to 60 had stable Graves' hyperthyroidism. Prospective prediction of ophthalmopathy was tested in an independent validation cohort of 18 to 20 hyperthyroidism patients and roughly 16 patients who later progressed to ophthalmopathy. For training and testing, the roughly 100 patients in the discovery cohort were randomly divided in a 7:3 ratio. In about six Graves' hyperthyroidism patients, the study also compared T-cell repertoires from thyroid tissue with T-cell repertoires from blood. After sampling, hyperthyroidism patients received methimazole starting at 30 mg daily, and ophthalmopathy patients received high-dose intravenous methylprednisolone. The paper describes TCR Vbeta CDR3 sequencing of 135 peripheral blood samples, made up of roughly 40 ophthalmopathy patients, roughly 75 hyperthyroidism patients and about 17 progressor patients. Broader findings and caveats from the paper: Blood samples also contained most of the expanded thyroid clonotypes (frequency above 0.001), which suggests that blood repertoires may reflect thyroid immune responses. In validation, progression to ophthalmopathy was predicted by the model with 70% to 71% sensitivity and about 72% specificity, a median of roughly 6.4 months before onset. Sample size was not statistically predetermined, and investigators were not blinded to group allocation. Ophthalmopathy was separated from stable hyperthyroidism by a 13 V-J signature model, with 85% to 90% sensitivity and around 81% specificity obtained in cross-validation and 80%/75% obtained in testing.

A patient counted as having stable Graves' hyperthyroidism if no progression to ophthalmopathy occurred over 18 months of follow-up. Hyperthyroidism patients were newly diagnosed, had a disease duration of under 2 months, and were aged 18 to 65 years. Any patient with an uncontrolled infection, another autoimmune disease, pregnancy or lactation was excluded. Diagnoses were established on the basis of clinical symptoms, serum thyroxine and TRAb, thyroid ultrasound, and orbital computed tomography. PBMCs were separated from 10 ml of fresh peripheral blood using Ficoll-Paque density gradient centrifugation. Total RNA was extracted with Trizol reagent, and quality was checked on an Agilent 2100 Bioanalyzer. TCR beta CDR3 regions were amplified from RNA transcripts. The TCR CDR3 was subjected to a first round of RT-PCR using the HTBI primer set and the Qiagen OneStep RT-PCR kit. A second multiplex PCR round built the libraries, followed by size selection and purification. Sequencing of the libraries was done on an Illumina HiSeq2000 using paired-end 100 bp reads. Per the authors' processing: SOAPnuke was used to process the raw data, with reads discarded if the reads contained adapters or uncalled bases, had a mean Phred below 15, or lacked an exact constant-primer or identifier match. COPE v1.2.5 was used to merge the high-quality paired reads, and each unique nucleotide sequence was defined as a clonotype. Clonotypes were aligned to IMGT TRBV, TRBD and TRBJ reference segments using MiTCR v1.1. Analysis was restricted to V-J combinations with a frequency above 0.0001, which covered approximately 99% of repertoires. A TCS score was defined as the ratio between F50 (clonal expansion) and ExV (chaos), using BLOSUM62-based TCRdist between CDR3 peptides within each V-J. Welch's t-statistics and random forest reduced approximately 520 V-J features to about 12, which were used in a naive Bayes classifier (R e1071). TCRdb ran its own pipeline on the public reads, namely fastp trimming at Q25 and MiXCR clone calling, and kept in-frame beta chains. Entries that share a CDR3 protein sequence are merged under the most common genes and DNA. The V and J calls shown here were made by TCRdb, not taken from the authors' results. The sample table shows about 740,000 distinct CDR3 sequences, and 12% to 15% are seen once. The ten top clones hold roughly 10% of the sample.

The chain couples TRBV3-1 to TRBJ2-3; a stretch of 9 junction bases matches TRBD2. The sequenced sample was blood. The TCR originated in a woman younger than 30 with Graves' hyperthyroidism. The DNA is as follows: TGTGCCAGCAGCCCTAGGAGCGGGAGGACAGATACGCAGTATTTT. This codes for CASSPRSGRTDTQYF.